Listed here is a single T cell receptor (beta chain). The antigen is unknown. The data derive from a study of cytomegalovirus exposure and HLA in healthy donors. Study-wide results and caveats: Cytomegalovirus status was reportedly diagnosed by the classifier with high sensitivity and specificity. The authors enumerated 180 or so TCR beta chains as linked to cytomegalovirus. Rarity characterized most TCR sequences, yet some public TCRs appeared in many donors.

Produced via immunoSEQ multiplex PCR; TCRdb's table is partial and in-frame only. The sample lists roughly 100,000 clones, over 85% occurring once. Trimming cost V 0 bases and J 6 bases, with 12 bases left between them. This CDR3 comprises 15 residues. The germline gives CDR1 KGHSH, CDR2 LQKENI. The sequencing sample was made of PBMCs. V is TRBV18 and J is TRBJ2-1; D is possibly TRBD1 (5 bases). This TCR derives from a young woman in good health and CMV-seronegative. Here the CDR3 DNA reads TGTGCCAGCTCACCACCGACAGCCCCCATCAATGAGCAGTTCTTC. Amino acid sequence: CASSPPTAPINEQFF.